Listed below are T cell receptor beta chains from one sample, sequenced in a study of siplizumab effects on memory and regulatory T cells. Method: immunoSEQ multiplex PCR; TCRdb's copy keeps in-frame clones and lacks some. The sample shows about 100,000 clones, around 90% of them seen only once. The sample consisted of CD4+ T cells sorted from blood. These receptors all stem from a human donor in good health. Both conserved end residues are part of each CDR3. A D gene is named only where the DNA matches it firmly. Some rows have no size entry. The others give once, few or many, or a class for an expanded clone.

15	-	TRBD1	TRBV5-5	TRBJ1-1	CASSFLPGGGTEAFF	TGTGCCAGCAGCTTTCTACCAGGGGGAGGCACTGAAGCTTTCTTT
14	once	-	TRBV7-9	TRBJ1-2	CASSLPISVGGYTF	TGTGCCAGCAGCTTACCGATCAGCGTGGGTGGCTACACCTTC
16	-	TRBD1	TRBV7-2	TRBJ1-6	CASSAAGGGYNSPLHF	TGTGCCAGCAGCGCTGCAGGGGGGGGATATAATTCACCCCTCCACTTT
14	-	TRBD1	TRBV7-2	TRBJ1-5	CASSLTGGDEPQHF	TGTGCCAGCAGCTTAACAGGGGGCGATGAGCCCCAGCATTTT
15	-	-	TRBV9	TRBJ2-1	CASSVQLGPNNEQFF	TGTGCCAGCAGCGTACAACTTGGACCGAACAATGAGCAGTTCTTC
14	-	TRBD1	TRBV5-1	TRBJ1-2	CASSLPGGNYGYTF	TGCGCCAGCAGCTTGCCAGGGGGCAACTATGGCTACACCTTC
16	-	TRBD1	TRBV5-1	TRBJ2-1	CASSPRTGRQDNEQFF	TGCGCCAGCAGCCCGAGGACAGGGAGGCAGGACAATGAGCAGTTCTTC
15	-	-	TRBV7-9	TRBJ1-4	CASSPQGATNEKLFF	TGTGCCAGCAGCCCTCAGGGAGCCACTAATGAAAAACTGTTTTTT
14	-	-	TRBV6-6	TRBJ1-2	CASIRPGTSYGYTF	TGTGCCAGCATCCGCCCCGGGACATCTTATGGCTACACCTTC
12	once	-	TRBV6-6	TRBJ2-1	CASRDSPNEQFF	TGTGCCAGCCGGGACTCCCCTAATGAGCAGTTCTTC
15	-	TRBD1	TRBV9	TRBJ1-2	CASSVETGGGYGYTF	TGTGCCAGCAGCGTAGAGACAGGGGGCGGCTATGGCTACACCTTC
11	-	TRBD2	TRBV20-1	TRBJ2-7	CSARTYAGEYF	TGCAGTGCTAGGACATACGCGGGGGAGTACTTC
14	-	-	TRBV2	TRBJ2-3	CASSVLVGADTQYF	TGTGCCAGCAGTGTACTAGTAGGGGCAGATACGCAGTATTTT
13	-	TRBD1	TRBV29-1	TRBJ1-1	CSVPGQRQTEAFF	TGCAGCGTACCGGGACAGAGGCAAACTGAAGCTTTCTTT
15	once	-	TRBV9	TRBJ2-7	CASSVSSGVAYEQYF	TGTGCCAGCAGCGTTAGTTCGGGCGTTGCCTACGAGCAGTACTTC
14	-	-	TRBV21-1	TRBJ1-1	CASREQAAGTEAFF	TGTGCCAGCAGAGAACAGGCGGCGGGCACTGAAGCTTTCTTT
14	-	TRBD1	TRBV5-1	TRBJ1-1	CASSAAGGKSEAFF	TGCGCCAGCAGCGCGGCAGGGGGAAAGTCTGAAGCTTTCTTT
16	-	TRBD2	TRBV5-1	TRBJ2-2	CASSLAASGATGELFF	TGCGCCAGCAGCTTGGCCGCTAGCGGGGCAACCGGGGAGCTGTTTTTT
12	-	-	TRBV7-2	TRBJ2-7	CASSWGDYEQYF	TGTGCCAGCAGCTGGGGGGACTACGAGCAGTACTTC
15	-	-	TRBV5-6	TRBJ1-1	CASSSVSSSNTEAFF	TGTGCCAGCTCCTCGGTAAGTTCCTCGAACACTGAAGCTTTCTTT
12	-	-	TRBV11-2	TRBJ2-7	CASSLQTYEQYF	TGTGCCAGCAGCCTACAAACCTACGAGCAGTACTTC
11	-	-	TRBV29-1	TRBJ2-7	CSVKSPYEQYF	TGCAGCGTGAAAAGCCCCTACGAGCAGTACTTC
14	-	-	TRBV6-6	TRBJ1-2	CASSFGDGPYGYTF	TGTGCCAGCAGTTTCGGGGATGGACCCTATGGCTACACCTTC
12	-	-	TRBV2	TRBJ2-3	CASAQDTDTQYF	TGTGCCAGCGCACAGGATACAGATACGCAGTATTTT
13	-	-	TRBV29-1	TRBJ2-6	CSVGTAGANVLTF	TGCAGCGTTGGAACAGCTGGGGCCAACGTCCTGACTTTC
15	-	TRBD1	TRBV6-5	TRBJ1-6	CASSETGALNSPLHF	TGTGCCAGCAGCGAGACAGGGGCCCTAAATTCACCCCTCCACTTT
16	-	-	TRBV23-1	TRBJ2-2	CASGGETQGHTGELFF	TGCGCCAGCGGAGGGGAGACGCAGGGGCACACCGGGGAGCTGTTTTTT